This TCR beta chain was obtained from a study of blood T cell repertoires in COVID-19. Study-level background: The cDNA or gDNA used as material had been derived from T cells, B-cell-depleted T cells, or PBMCs.

Seattle researchers signed up patients amid active infection and tracked them longitudinally. Only in-frame clones appear in the TCRdb table, and some are missing; sequencing was by immunoSEQ multiplex PCR. The sample contains just over 300,000 clones, about 90% of which appear only once. V was trimmed by 0 bases and J by 4 bases, leaving 13 bases between them. This CDR3 comprises 15 residues. The V gene's germline CDR1 is SGHDT and CDR2 YYEEEE. This chain joins TRBV5-6 and TRBJ1-2; D might be TRBD1 (5 bases). The sequence came from a woman in her twenties or thirties with COVID-19, enrolled during active disease. The sample was peripheral blood. This CDR3 is CASSLEANGGYGYTF. The CDR3, as DNA: TGTGCCAGCAGCTTGGAGGCGAACGGGGGCTATGGCTACACCTTC.